This record looks at one T cell receptor beta chain sequence and its context. Its antigen is unidentified. From germline, CDR1 is MGHRA and CDR2 YSYEKL. The CDR3 covers 15 residues. V gave up 1 base and J gave up 3 bases; unmatched junction bases: 4. The PCR ran on 60 Vbeta and 13 Jbeta primers. In the study's own analysis: In a later analysis, roughly 10 million of tens of millions of unique beta chains occurred in at least two donors. Clones were sequenced by immunoSEQ multiplex PCR, and TCRdb holds only the in-frame ones, with some missing. That table gives V, J and clone size, and the DNA gave D and trimming. The repertoire holds 230,000 or so clones, with around 90% as singletons. These data come from a study of cytomegalovirus exposure and HLA in healthy donors. Whole-study results and caveats: The classifier reportedly diagnosed cytomegalovirus status with high sensitivity and specificity.

This TCR was recovered from a girl aged 2 to 9 in good health and CMV-seronegative. V usage is TRBV4-1 and J usage is TRBJ2-3; 7 positions match TRBD1. The sample was PBMCs. The CDR3 region is CASSQVATGTDTQYF. As DNA, the CDR3 is TGCGCCAGCAGCCAAGTAGCGACAGGGACAGATACGCAGTATTTT.